Following are 13 T cell receptor beta chains from one sample sequenced in a study of T cell repertoires in cytomegalovirus infection. These receptors' antigens are unknown. TCRdb re-analysed the reads in MiXCR, keeping a single row per CDR3 protein. Here the sample spans 650,000 to 850,000 distinct CDR3 sequences, 25% to 30% being singletons. Here the sequenced sample was cultured CD8+ T cells from PBMCs, taken from culture after CMV antigen stimulation. The receptor set was obtained from a human donor in good health (CMV status not recorded). Some clones in this sample may be carry-over from other donors' samples.

This clonotype has ten or more counts. The chain links TRBV11-2 to TRBJ1-5; possible D gene TRBD1, 6 bases. Germline CDR1 reads SGHAT; CDR2 reads FQNNGV. The germline V and J ends were trimmed by 0 bases and 4 bases, with 13 bases remaining between them. The CDR3 sequence is 16 residues long. CDR3 in amino acids: CASSLDPRGRNQPQHF. CDR3 coding DNA: TGTGCCAGCAGCTTAGACCCCAGGGGACGGAATCAGCCCCAGCATTTT.

This clonotype was detected a few times. This chain links TRBV7-8 with TRBJ2-1; D might be TRBD1 (8 bases). The V end was cut by 4 bases, the J end by 8 bases, with 15 bases between. This CDR3 has 14 amino acids. Germline V gene lookup returns CDR1 SGHVS and CDR2 FQNEAQ. CDR3 nucleotide sequence: TGTGCCAGCAGCTACGGACAGGGAGGGGATGAGCAGTTCTTC. It encodes CASSYGQGGDEQFF.

This clonotype has just a few counts. The genes are TRBV7-6 and TRBJ2-1, with D unresolved. Germline CDR1 SGHVS, CDR2 FNYEAQ. The CDR3 runs to 12 residues. Trimming removed 5 bases from V and 5 bases from J, with 7 bases in between. The CDR3 region is CASSQQNNEQFF. The CDR3, as DNA: TGTGCCAGCAGCCAGCAGAACAATGAGCAGTTCTTC.

V usage is TRBV3-1 and J usage is TRBJ1-4; D is unresolved. The V gene lost 5 bases and the J gene lost 0 bases, with 16 bases spanning the gap. This CDR3 spans 17 amino acids. CDR1 LGHDT and CDR2 YNNKEL come from the germline V gene (reference sequence). CDR3 in amino acids: CASSLGGQLTTNEKLFF. The CDR3 bases are TGTGCCAGCAGCTTGGGCGGGCAGCTAACAACTAATGAAAAACTGTTTTTT.

This clonotype has ten or more counts. This rearrangement joins TRBV7-9 to TRBJ2-5; 11 bases map to TRBD2. J gave up 2 bases and V 5 bases, and 10 bases lay outside the gene matches. CDR1 and CDR2 from the germline V gene are SEHNR and FQNEAQ (reference sequence). The CDR3 length is 17 residues. DNA of the CDR3: TGTGCCAGCAGCCCAGGACTAGCGGGTATATTTCAAGAGACCCAGTACTTC. This sequence encodes CASSPGLAGIFQETQYF. The variable domain in full, completed from reference TRBV7-9 and TRBJ2-5, reads DTGVSQNPRHKITKRGQNVTFRCDPISEHNRLYWYRQTLGQGPEFLTYFQNEAQLEKSRLLSDRFSAERPKGSFSTLEIQRTEQGDSAMYLCASSPGLAGIFQETQYFGPGTRLLVL.

The chain is built from TRBV6-2 or TRBV6-3 and TRBJ2-7; no clear D gene. The length of the CDR3 is 12 residues. V was clipped by 2 bases and J by 5 bases, with 7 bases between them. Germline CDR1 is MNHEY and CDR2 is SVGEGT. As DNA, the CDR3 is TGTGCCAGCAGTTACGGGTATAACGAGCAGTACGTC. Encoded protein: CASSYGYNEQYV.

The chain has TRBV10-3 and TRBJ1-1; D ambiguous. The germline V gene encodes CDR1 ENHRY and CDR2 SYGVKD. The CDR3 totals 13 residues. V lost 6 bases and J lost 3, with 11 bases in between. The CDR3 spells CAIRDSIDTEAFF. DNA for the CDR3: TGTGCCATCAGGGACTCTATCGACACTGAAGCTTTCTTT.

The sample holds a few counts of this clonotype. The CDR3 nucleotides are TGTGCCAGCAGCTTGGAAGGGCGTCCCTACGAGCAGTACTTC. This gives the protein CASSLEGRPYEQYF. V usage is TRBV5-5 and J usage is TRBJ2-7; D is unclear. This CDR3 contains 14 residues. V lost 0 bases and J 2 bases, leaving 9 bases between the germline ends. The germline V gene has CDR1 SGHKS and CDR2 YYEKEE (reference sequence).

This clonotype was recorded a few times. The J gene is TRBJ2-7, the V gene TRBV7-6, with 7 nucleotides matching TRBD1. The V and J ends lost 5 bases and 6 bases, in that order; junction bases with no gene match: 10. CDR3 length: 14 amino acids. Germline CDR1 and CDR2: SGHVS and FNYEAQ. CDR3 nucleotides: TGTGCCAGCAGCAACTCCCGGACAGGCTTCGAGCAGTACTTC. Its translation is CASSNSRTGFEQYF.

The J gene is TRBJ1-1, the V gene TRBV20-1; D possibly corresponds to TRBD1 (6 bases). CDR1 and CDR2 (germline): DFQATT, SNEGSKA (reference sequence). Trimming removed 5 bases at V and 4 bases at J, with 23 bases between. The CDR3 runs 16 residues. The CDR3 region is CSAVDRSSHRFTEAFF. The CDR3 DNA is TGCAGTGCTGTAGACAGGTCGTCTCACCGTTTCACTGAAGCTTTCTTT.

V gene TRBV7-6 combines with J gene TRBJ1-3; D unresolved. V shed 2 bases and J shed 0 bases, with 17 bases lying between them. Germline-derived CDR1 and CDR2 are SGHVS and FNYEAQ. This CDR3 has 18 residues. CDR3 amino acids: CASSLLLRNDLSGNTIYF. The CDR3 DNA sequence: TGTGCCAGCAGCTTACTCCTTCGTAACGATCTCTCTGGAAACACCATATATTTT. Complete variable domain (other parts from reference TRBV7-6 and TRBJ1-3): GAGVSQSPRYKVTKRGQDVALRCDPISGHVSLYWYRQALGQGPEFLTYFNYEAQQDKSGLPNDRFSAERPEGSISTLTIQRTEQRDSAMYRCASSLLLRNDLSGNTIYFGEGSWLTVV.

CDR3 in amino acids: CASSPPRPGQEYNEQFF. CDR3 nucleotides: TGTGCCAGCAGCCCCCCACGACCGGGACAGGAATACAATGAGCAGTTCTTC. The genes are TRBV7-9 and TRBJ2-1; the match to TRBD1 covers 8 bases. With V trimmed by 5 bases and J by 4 bases, 13 bases remained unmatched. This CDR3 region has 17 residues. In germline, CDR1 is SEHNR, CDR2 FQNEAQ (reference sequence). The entire variable domain, with the rest obtained from reference TRBV7-9 and TRBJ2-1, is as follows: DTGVSQNPRHKITKRGQNVTFRCDPISEHNRLYWYRQTLGQGPEFLTYFQNEAQLEKSRLLSDRFSAERPKGSFSTLEIQRTEQGDSAMYLCASSPPRPGQEYNEQFFGPGTRLTVL.

This clonotype has more than one count but fewer than ten. The chain recombines TRBV4-1 with TRBJ2-2; no clear D gene. V gave up 0 bases and J gave up 5 bases, with 7 bases separating them. Germline V gene lookup returns CDR1 MGHRA and CDR2 YSYEKL. The CDR3 totals 14 residues. CDR3 bases: TGCGCCAGCAGCCAAGATCAACTAACCGGGGAGCTGTTTTTT. It encodes CASSQDQLTGELFF.